The next 32 T cell receptor beta chains were all read from a single sample in a study of blood T cell repertoires in COVID-19. Using immunoSEQ multiplex PCR, the repertoire was profiled, and TCRdb retains in-frame clones only, with some absent. This sample has about 200,000 clones, with approximately 80% found just once. The sequenced sample was peripheral blood. The origin of the receptors is a human donor in a cohort sampled during active COVID-19.

The chain has TRBV5-1 and TRBJ2-3; 13 bases line up with TRBD2. The CDR3 is 17 residues long. Germline lookup yields CDR1 SGHRS and CDR2 YFSETQ. J lost 5 bases, V lost 3 bases, and 9 bases had no gene match. CDR3 bases: TGCGCCAGCAGCTACACCGGGACTAGCGGGGTAGGAGATACGCAGTATTTT. This codes for CASSYTGTSGVGDTQYF. Looking up the rest from reference TRBV5-1 and TRBJ2-3 gives the full variable domain: KAGVTQTPRYLIKTRGQQVTLSCSPISGHRSVSWYQQTPGQGLQFLFEYFSETQRNKGNFPGRFSGRQFSNSRSEMNVSTLELGDSALYLCASSYTGTSGVGDTQYFGPGTRLTVL.

The chain links TRBV6-2 or TRBV6-3 to TRBJ2-3; D not resolved. Looked up from germline, CDR1 is MNHEY and CDR2 is SVGEGT. CDR3 length: 15 amino acids. Between the trimmed V and J ends, which lost 3 bases and 7 bases, there was a span of 17 bases. CDR3 in amino acids: CASSYGDQNSYTQYF. The CDR3 DNA follows: TGTGCCAGCAGTTATGGAGACCAGAACTCATATACGCAGTATTTT.

The J gene is TRBJ2-6, the V gene TRBV7-2, with a possible D match to TRBD2 (5 bases). Germline V gene data show CDR1 as SGHTA and CDR2 as FQGNSA. V was clipped by 7 bases and J by 0 bases, with 22 bases between them. The CDR3 is 19 amino acids. CDR3 coding DNA: TGTGCCAGCACGTCGGTTTGGACTCACACCTTCTCTGGGGCCAACGTCCTGACTTTC. Its protein product is CASTSVWTHTFSGANVLTF.

The gene calls are TRBV18 and TRBJ1-1; D is unresolved. The CDR3 extends over 14 amino acids. Between the trimmed V and J ends, which lost 0 bases and 3 bases, there was a span of 8 bases. The V gene's germline CDR1 is KGHSH and CDR2 LQKENI. The CDR3 coding sequence is TGTGCCAGCTCACCACCGGTCGGGGACACTGAAGCTTTCTTT. Protein: CASSPPVGDTEAFF.

The sample holds a few counts of this clone. The chain employs TRBV9 and TRBJ1-5; 7 bases fit TRBD1. The germline V gene has CDR1 SGDLS and CDR2 YYNGEE. The CDR3 extends over 14 amino acids. The V gene end was trimmed by 3 bases and the J gene end by 2 bases; junction bases not matched to a gene: 2. CDR3: CASSADRGNQPQHF. CDR3 coding DNA: TGTGCCAGCAGCGCCGACAGGGGCAATCAGCCCCAGCATTTT.

J is TRBJ2-7 and V is TRBV7-3, with 9 bases identical to TRBD1. Trimming took 4 bases from V and 3 from J; bases not matched to a gene: 4. Germline V gene data show CDR1 as SGHTA and CDR2 as FQGTGA. This CDR3 has 14 residues. The CDR3: CASSYTDRGYEQYV. The CDR3 DNA reads TGTGCCAGCAGCTACACGGACAGGGGCTACGAGCAGTACGTC.

The rearrangement uses TRBV11-3 and TRBJ2-6, with 8 positions matching TRBD1. The V and J ends lost 5 bases and 0 bases, in that order; junction bases with no gene match: 6. Germline V gene sequence: CDR1 SGHNT, CDR2 YENEEA. The CDR3 contains 17 residues. CDR3 residues: CASSPQGAPSGANVLTF. In nucleotides, the CDR3 is TGTGCCAGCAGCCCTCAGGGGGCCCCCTCTGGGGCCAACGTCCTGACTTTC. Variable domain in full (rest from reference TRBV11-3 and TRBJ2-6): EAGVVQSPRYKIIEKKQPVAFWCNPISGHNTLYWYLQNLGQGPELLIRYENEEAVDDSQLPKDRFSAERLKGVDSTLKIQPAELGDSAVYLCASSPQGAPSGANVLTFGAGSRLTVL.

This clone came up a few times. The rearrangement joins TRBV19 to TRBJ1-5; D unresolved. The germline V gene encodes CDR1 LNHDA and CDR2 SQIVND (reference sequence). The CDR3 covers 14 residues. V was trimmed by 3 bases and J by 5 bases, leaving 11 bases between them. This CDR3 reads CASSMGREDQPQHF. DNA for the CDR3: TGTGCCAGTAGTATGGGGAGGGAGGATCAGCCCCAGCATTTT. Using reference TRBV19 and TRBJ1-5 for the parts outside the CDR3, the full variable domain is DGGITQSPKYLFRKEGQNVTLSCEQNLNHDAMYWYRQDPGQGLRLIYYSQIVNDFQKGDIAEGYSVSREKKESFPLTVTSAQKNPTAFYLCASSMGREDQPQHFGDGTRLSIL.

The chain has TRBV2 and TRBJ1-4; the D is unclear. This CDR3 is 13 amino acids long. Deletions cut 5 bases from V and 8 bases from J, with 12 bases between. The V gene's germline CDR1 is SNHLY and CDR2 FYNNEI. The CDR3 DNA reads TGTGCCAGCAGTTGGGGAGGAGACGAAAAACTGTTTTTT. This translates into CASSWGGDEKLFF.

As concerns this clone: The same CDR3 also results from other DNA sequences found in this sample. The rearrangement joins TRBV7-2 to TRBJ2-5; the D gene is possibly TRBD2 (7 bases). The germline CDR1 and CDR2 sequences are SGHTA and FQGNSA. Trimming removed 1 base at V and 2 bases at J, with 8 bases between. The CDR3 loop spans 14 amino acids. The CDR3 bases are TGTGCCAGCAGCTTAGAGGGGGGGCAAGAGACCCAGTACTTC. Its translation is CASSLEGGQETQYF.

V usage is TRBV9 and J usage is TRBJ2-1, with no clear D. The CDR3 length is 12 residues. Trimming shortened V by 6 bases and J by 6 bases, and 10 bases separated the two germline ends. The germline V gene has CDR1 SGDLS and CDR2 YYNGEE. The DNA of the CDR3 is TGTGCCAGCACTAAGTGGAGCAATGAGCAGTTCTTC. Its protein product is CASTKWSNEQFF.

The rearrangement links TRBV9 to TRBJ2-3; 10 positions agree with TRBD2. The CDR3 loop spans 17 amino acids. Trimming removed 4 bases from V and 4 bases from J; junction bases left unmatched: 12. CDR1 is SGDLS and CDR2 is YYNGEE in the germline V gene. The CDR3 DNA is TGTGCCAGCAGCCCAAAACGGGCTAGCGGGGGATCAGATACGCAGTATTTT. Translating gives CASSPKRASGGSDTQYF.

J is TRBJ2-2 and V is TRBV7-8; D possibly corresponds to TRBD1 (6 bases). This CDR3 comprises 14 residues. Germline CDR1 SGHVS, CDR2 FQNEAQ. V was pared by 7 bases and J by 6 bases, with 15 bases between. CDR3 coding DNA: TGTGCCAGCATACTTACAGGGAGATCCGGGGAGCTGTTTTTT. Translating gives CASILTGRSGELFF.

The chain employs TRBV7-9 and TRBJ2-7, with TRBD1 identical over 8 bases. Germline CDR1 and CDR2: SEHNR and FQNEAQ (reference sequence). CDR3 length: 15 residues. J gave up 3 bases and V 5 bases, and 9 bases lay outside the gene matches. Here the CDR3 reads CASSPDRGASYEQYV. CDR3 DNA: TGTGCCAGCAGCCCCGACAGGGGCGCGAGCTACGAGCAGTACGTC.

This chain connects TRBV3-1 (or the pseudogene TRBV3-2) to TRBJ1-3, with D tentatively TRBD1 (5 bases). V lost 4 bases and J lost 4, with 14 bases in between. This CDR3 comprises 15 residues. Germline CDR1 LGHDT, CDR2 YNNKEL (reference sequence). The CDR3 here is CASSPLTVRGNTIYF. Here the CDR3 DNA reads TGTGCCAGCAGCCCCCTGACAGTAAGGGGAAACACCATATATTTT.

The rearrangement joins TRBV10-3 to TRBJ2-7; 8 bases fit TRBD1. The junction had 4 bases not matched to a gene; V was cut back by 3 bases and J by 3 bases. The CDR3 length is 14 residues. Germline CDR1 ENHRY, CDR2 SYGVKD. The CDR3 loop reads CAISDRTGSYEQYV. The CDR3 nucleotides are TGTGCCATCAGTGACCGGACAGGGAGCTACGAGCAGTACGTC.

V gene TRBV6-6 combines with J gene TRBJ2-7; the match to TRBD1 covers 8 bases. Germline CDR1 MNHNY, CDR2 SVGAGI (reference sequence). After removal of 6 bases from V and 7 bases from J, the junction contained 8 bases not matched to a gene. The CDR3 extends over 13 amino acids. For the CDR3, the DNA is TGTGCCAGCAGCCAGACAGGGGCTGGGGAGCAGTACGTC. Translated, it gives CASSQTGAGEQYV.

This clone appeared a single time. The rearrangement joins TRBV30 to TRBJ2-3, with D perhaps matching TRBD2 (6 bases). There are 17 residues in the CDR3. The germline gives CDR1 GTSNPN, CDR2 SVGIG (reference sequence). The ends were cut back, 0 bases at V and 1 base at J, with 17 bases in the middle. The CDR3 protein is CAWSVAFGSWGTDTQYF. The CDR3 nucleotides read TGTGCCTGGAGTGTTGCATTCGGGAGTTGGGGCACAGATACGCAGTATTTT.

The chain links TRBV19 to TRBJ2-2; 12 bases are shared with TRBD2. Losses at the gene ends were 8 bases for V and 6 bases for J; bases not matched to a gene: 7. Germline loops: CDR1 LNHDA, CDR2 SQIVND (reference sequence). The CDR3 spans 15 residues. The CDR3 nucleotides are TGTGCCAGTCGCCCTCCTAGCGGGGGGGCCGGGGAGCTGTTTTTT. Residues: CASRPPSGGAGELFF.

The rearrangement links TRBV19 to TRBJ1-1; no reliable D call. CDR1 is LNHDA, CDR2 SQIVND, per germline (reference sequence). The CDR3 has 12 amino acids. The ends were cut back, 2 bases at V and 6 bases at J, with 7 bases in the middle. CDR3 nucleotides: TGTGCCAGTAGTATACCCCCCTCTGAAGCTTTCTTT. This sequence encodes CASSIPPSEAFF.

This clone was found once. The V and J genes are TRBV7-9 and TRBJ1-1, with D possibly TRBD1 on 5 matching bases. This CDR3 has 16 residues. The V and J ends lost 1 base and 1 base respectively, with 13 bases between them. The germline CDR1 and CDR2 sequences are SEHNR and FQNEAQ (reference sequence). The CDR3 sequence is CASSLGRALRNTEAFF. The CDR3 DNA sequence: TGTGCCAGCAGCTTAGGCAGGGCGCTACGGAACACTGAAGCTTTCTTT.

This sequence joins TRBV28 and TRBJ2-7, with D maybe TRBD2 (5 bases). The CDR3 spans 14 residues. V shed 7 bases and J shed 5 bases, with 18 bases lying between them. Germline V gene data show CDR1 as MDHEN and CDR2 as SYDVKM. In DNA, the CDR3 is TGTGCCAGCATGGGTTACCGCGGGTCGAACGAGCAGTACTTC. As protein: CASMGYRGSNEQYF.

This chain links TRBV5-1 with TRBJ2-5; D is possibly TRBD2 (6 bases). CDR1 is SGHRS, CDR2 YFSETQ, per germline. With 7 bases removed from V and 7 bases from J, the gap between germline ends came to 20 bases. This CDR3 region has 14 residues. The CDR3 reads CASRPTGTGWTQYF. In DNA, the CDR3 is TGCGCCAGCCGCCCTACCGGGACTGGCTGGACCCAGTACTTC.

The chain couples TRBV5-1 to TRBJ2-1; 8 nucleotides line up with TRBD2. CDR3 size: 16 residues. CDR1 SGHRS and CDR2 YFSETQ come from the germline V gene. V was pared by 4 bases and J by 0 bases, with 6 bases of the junction left unmatched. The DNA for the CDR3 is TGCGCCAGCAGCGAGGCCGGGACTAGCTCCTACAATGAGCAGTTCTTC. Encoded protein: CASSEAGTSSYNEQFF.

CDR3: CASGGGLSTDTQYF. The CDR3 region has the DNA TGTGCCAGCGGGGGCGGGCTAAGCACAGATACGCAGTATTTT. The genes are TRBV3-1 (or the pseudogene TRBV3-2) and TRBJ2-3; a weak D match, TRBD1 (6 bases). Germline CDR1 reads LGHDT; CDR2 reads YNNKEL (reference sequence). The CDR3 has 14 residues. V lost 8 bases and J 0 bases, leaving 12 bases between the germline ends.

V and J are TRBV5-1 and TRBJ2-3; D not resolved. The CDR3 covers 14 residues. V was shortened by 0 bases and J by 2 bases, with 7 bases between the two germline ends. Germline V gene data show CDR1 as SGHRS and CDR2 as YFSETQ. CDR3 protein: CASSLVGLTDTQYF. For the CDR3, the DNA is TGCGCCAGCAGCTTGGTTGGCCTCACAGATACGCAGTATTTT.

The chain recombines TRBV10-3 with TRBJ2-1, with D perhaps TRBD2 (6 bases). Trimming removed 0 bases at V and 10 bases at J, with 13 bases between. This CDR3 has 14 residues. Germline CDR1 and CDR2: ENHRY and SYGVKD. For the CDR3, the DNA is TGTGCCATCAGTGAGTCCCGCTCCGGGGGAGAGCAGTTCTTC. This sequence encodes CAISESRSGGEQFF.

This clone was seen a handful of times. This chain connects TRBV7-8 to TRBJ2-3; TRBD1 matches 8 bases. Germline V lookup: CDR1 SGHVS, CDR2 FQNEAQ. This CDR3 spans 16 amino acids. After removal of 5 bases from V and 6 bases from J, the junction contained 13 bases not matched to a gene. As DNA, the CDR3 is TGTGCCAGCAGCCGAACTAACGACAGGGGCGGGGATACGCAGTATTTT. It encodes CASSRTNDRGGDTQYF.

In this sample, this clone turned up once. V gene TRBV5-1 combines with J gene TRBJ2-1; 16 bases line up with TRBD2. The trim removed 7 bases at V and 6 bases at J, leaving 7 bases unmatched. From germline, CDR1 is SGHRS and CDR2 YFSETQ. The CDR3 is 16 amino acids. Here the CDR3 DNA reads TGCGCCAGCGGGACTAGCGGGAGGGCCATTCCCAATGAGCAGTTCTTC. Its translation is CASGTSGRAIPNEQFF.

The chain recombines TRBV4-1 with TRBJ2-3, with 7 positions matching TRBD2. Germline trimming cut 4 bases from V and 4 bases from J; bases unmatched to any gene: 11. Germline assignment: CDR1 MGHRA and CDR2 YSYEKL. The CDR3 is 16 amino acids. DNA for the CDR3: TGCGCCAGCAGCCCAACTGGGGGGGGGAGCGCAGATACGCAGTATTTT. It specifies CASSPTGGGSADTQYF.

This clone was counted once. The V and J genes are TRBV7-2 and TRBJ1-1; TRBD1 is a possible D gene (6 bases). This CDR3 has 14 amino acids. CDR1 is SGHTA and CDR2 is FQGNSA in the germline V gene. V was cut by 5 bases and J by 5 bases, with 15 bases left in between. The CDR3 nucleotides are TGTGCCAGCAGCCTTGTTCAGGGGCAAACTGAAGCTTTCTTT. This codes for CASSLVQGQTEAFF.

The V and J genes are TRBV14 and TRBJ2-3; TRBD2 matches 9 bases. The CDR3 has 15 residues. The germline CDR1 and CDR2 sequences are SGHDN and FVKESK. The V gene end was trimmed by 3 bases and the J gene end by 4 bases; junction bases not matched to a gene: 5. CDR3: CASSQRGGRSDTQYF. Here the CDR3 DNA reads TGTGCCAGCAGCCAGCGGGGGGGCCGATCAGATACGCAGTATTTT.